The present T cell receptor beta chain was sequenced within a study of cytotoxic CD8 clonotypes in ibrutinib-treated CLL. The protocol was immunoSEQ multiplex PCR, while the TCRdb copy is restricted to in-frame clones and leaves out a portion. The top ten clones hold roughly a quarter of a sample with about 140,000 clones, 60% to 85% of them seen once. The V gene end was trimmed by 4 bases and the J gene end by 4 bases; junction bases not matched to a gene: 6. The germline CDR1 and CDR2 sequences are MNHEY and SVGAGI. There are 14 residues in the CDR3. The material was PBMCs, obtained after 12 months of ibrutinib treatment. This receptor was obtained from a human donor with chronic lymphocytic leukemia. The rearrangement links TRBV6-5 to TRBJ1-2; TRBD1 aligns across 7 bases. CDR3 residues: CASSSYRGLYGYTF. The CDR3 DNA is TGTGCCAGCAGTTCTTACAGGGGCCTCTATGGCTACACCTTC.